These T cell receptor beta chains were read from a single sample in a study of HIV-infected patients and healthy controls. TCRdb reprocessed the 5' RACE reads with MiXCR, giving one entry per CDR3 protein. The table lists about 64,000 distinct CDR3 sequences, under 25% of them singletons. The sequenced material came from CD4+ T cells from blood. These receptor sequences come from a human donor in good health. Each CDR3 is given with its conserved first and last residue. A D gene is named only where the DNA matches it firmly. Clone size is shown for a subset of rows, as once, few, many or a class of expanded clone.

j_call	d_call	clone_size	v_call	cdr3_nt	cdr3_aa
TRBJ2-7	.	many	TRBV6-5	TGTGCCAGCAGTTACTCGAACCTGGGTTCCTACGAGCAGTACTTC	CASSYSNLGSYEQYF
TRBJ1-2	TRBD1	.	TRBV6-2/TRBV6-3	TGTGCCAGCAGCCGTGGACAGGTCTATGGCTACACCTTC	CASSRGQVYGYTF
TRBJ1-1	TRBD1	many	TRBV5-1	TGCGCCAGCGCAGCTTTGCCGACAGGGGACACTGAAGCTTTCTTT	CASAALPTGDTEAFF
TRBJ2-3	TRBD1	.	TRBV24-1	TGTGCCACCAGTGAGGGACAGGGAAGCACAGATACGCAGTATTTT	CATSEGQGSTDTQYF
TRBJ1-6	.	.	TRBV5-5	TGTGCCAGCAGCTTGGAGTCAGGGAACGCGTCACCCCTCCACTTT	CASSLESGNASPLHF
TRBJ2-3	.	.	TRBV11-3	TGTGCCAGCAGCGGGGACGGGGGAGATACGCAGTATTTT	CASSGDGGDTQYF
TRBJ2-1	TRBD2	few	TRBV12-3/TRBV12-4	TGTGCCAGCAAGGAGGGACTAGCGAACAATGAGCAGTTCTTC	CASKEGLANNEQFF
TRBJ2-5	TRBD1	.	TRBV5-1	TGCGCCAGCAGTGAGAATACAGGGGAAGAGACCCAGTACTTC	CASSENTGEETQYF
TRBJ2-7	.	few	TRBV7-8	TGTGCCAGCAGCCCGCTGAGAGGGGCCACACTCTCCTACGAGCAGTACTTC	CASSPLRGATLSYEQYF
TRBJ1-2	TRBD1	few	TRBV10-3	TGTGCCATCAGTAAGGACAGGGGGGTCCCTAACTATGGCTACACCTTC	CAISKDRGVPNYGYTF
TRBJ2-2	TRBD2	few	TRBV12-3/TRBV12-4	TGTGCCAGCAGTTTACCAGGACTAGCGGGGAAAACCGGGGAGCTGTTTTTT	CASSLPGLAGKTGELFF
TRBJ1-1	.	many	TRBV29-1	TGCAGCGTTGGAGGCCGCCAAGACACTGAAGCTTTCTTT	CSVGGRQDTEAFF
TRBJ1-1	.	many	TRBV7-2	TGTGCCAGCAGCTTGCAGGAGGGTGAAGCTTTCTTT	CASSLQEGEAFF
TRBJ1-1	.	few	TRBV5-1	TGCGCCAGCAGCTTGGTGGAGGGCACTGAAGCTTTCTTT	CASSLVEGTEAFF
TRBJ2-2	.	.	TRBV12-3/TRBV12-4	TGTGCCAGCAGTTTGCGCATGACCGGGGAGCTGTTTTTT	CASSLRMTGELFF
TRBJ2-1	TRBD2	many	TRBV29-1	TGCAGCGTGGGGGGGGGTAACAACTACAATGAGCAGTTCTTC	CSVGGGNNYNEQFF
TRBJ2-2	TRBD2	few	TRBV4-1	TGCGCCAGCAGCCCCAGGACTAGCGGGAGATGGACCGGGGAGCTGTTTTTT	CASSPRTSGRWTGELFF
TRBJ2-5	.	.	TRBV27	TGTGCCAGCAGATGGACAGAACAAGAGACCCAGTACTTC	CASRWTEQETQYF
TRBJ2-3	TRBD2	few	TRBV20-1	TGCAGTGCTAGAGATAGCCGACTAGCGGGGGCCGGTACGCAGTATTTT	CSARDSRLAGAGTQYF
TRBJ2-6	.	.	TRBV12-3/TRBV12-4	TGTGCCAGCAGTTTACAACAATCTGGGGCCAACGTCCTGACTTTC	CASSLQQSGANVLTF
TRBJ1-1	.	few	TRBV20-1	TGCAGTGCTAGATTCCGGGGGAACACTGAAGCTTTCTTT	CSARFRGNTEAFF
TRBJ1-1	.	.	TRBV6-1	TGTGCCAGCAGTGAAGTTAACTTGGGTCGTAGGGACACTGAAGCTTTCTTT	CASSEVNLGRRDTEAFF
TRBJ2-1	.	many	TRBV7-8	TGTGCCAGCAGCTTAATCCATGAGCAGTTCTTC	CASSLIHEQFF
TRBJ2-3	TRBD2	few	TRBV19	TGTGCCAGTAGTTCCACGCTAGCGGGAGGGAGATATAGCACAGATACGCAGTATTTT	CASSSTLAGGRYSTDTQYF
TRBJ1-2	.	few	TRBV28	TGTGCCAGCAGTGGGAGAGGGTTTGGCTACACCTTC	CASSGRGFGYTF